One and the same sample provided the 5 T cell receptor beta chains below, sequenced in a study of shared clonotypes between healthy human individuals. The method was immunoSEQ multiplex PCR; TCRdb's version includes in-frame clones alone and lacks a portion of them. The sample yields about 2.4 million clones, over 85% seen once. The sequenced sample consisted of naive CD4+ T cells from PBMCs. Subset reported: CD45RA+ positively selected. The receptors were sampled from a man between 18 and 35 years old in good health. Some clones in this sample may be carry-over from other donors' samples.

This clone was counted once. Here the CDR3 reads CASSLGQGRTNEQFF. CDR3 nucleotide sequence: TGTGCCAGCAGCTTAGGACAGGGGAGGACAAATGAGCAGTTCTTC. The chain links TRBV7-3 to TRBJ2-1, with 9 bases that match TRBD1. Germline trimming cut 2 bases from V and 7 bases from J; bases unmatched to any gene: 6. The CDR3 is 15 residues long. Per germline, CDR1 SGHTA and CDR2 FQGTGA. Variable domain in full (rest from reference TRBV7-3 and TRBJ2-1): GAGVSQTPSNKVTEKGKYVELRCDPISGHTALYWYRQSLGQGPEFLIYFQGTGAADDSGLPNDRFFAVRPEGSVSTLKIQRTERGDSAVYLCASSLGQGRTNEQFFGPGTRLTVL.

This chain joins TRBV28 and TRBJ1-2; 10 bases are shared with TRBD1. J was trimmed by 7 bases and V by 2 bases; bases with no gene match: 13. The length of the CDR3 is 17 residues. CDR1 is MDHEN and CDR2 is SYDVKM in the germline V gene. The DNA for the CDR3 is TGTGCCAGCAGTTTAAGCCTTTTGGGACAGGGGAAGGCTGGCTACACCTTC. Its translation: CASSLSLLGQGKAGYTF.

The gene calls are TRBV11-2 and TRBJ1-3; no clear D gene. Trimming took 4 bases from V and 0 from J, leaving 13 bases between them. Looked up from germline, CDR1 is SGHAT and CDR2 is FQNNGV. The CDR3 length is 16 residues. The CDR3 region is CASSSTTGLSGNTIYF. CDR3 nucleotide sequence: TGTGCCAGCAGCTCCACGACGGGTCTCTCTGGAAACACCATATATTTT.

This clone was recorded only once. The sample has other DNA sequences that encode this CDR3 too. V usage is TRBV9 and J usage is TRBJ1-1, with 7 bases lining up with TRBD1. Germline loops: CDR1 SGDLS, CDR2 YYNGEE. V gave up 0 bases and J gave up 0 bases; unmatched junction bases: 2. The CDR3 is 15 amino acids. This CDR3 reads CASSVAGQLNTEAFF. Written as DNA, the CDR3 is TGTGCCAGCAGCGTAGCGGGACAGCTGAACACTGAAGCTTTCTTT. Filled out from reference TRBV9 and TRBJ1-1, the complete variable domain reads DSGVTQTPKHLITATGQRVTLRCSPRSGDLSVYWYQQSLDQGLQFLIQYYNGEERAKGNILERFSAQQFPDLHSELNLSSLELGDSALYFCASSVAGQLNTEAFFGQGTRLTVV.

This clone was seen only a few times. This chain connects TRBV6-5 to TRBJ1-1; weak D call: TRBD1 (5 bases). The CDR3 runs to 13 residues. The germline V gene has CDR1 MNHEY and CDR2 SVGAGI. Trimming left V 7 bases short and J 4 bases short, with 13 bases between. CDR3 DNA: TGTGCCAGCACGACCGGACAAAGCACTGAAGCTTTCTTT. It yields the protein CASTTGQSTEAFF.